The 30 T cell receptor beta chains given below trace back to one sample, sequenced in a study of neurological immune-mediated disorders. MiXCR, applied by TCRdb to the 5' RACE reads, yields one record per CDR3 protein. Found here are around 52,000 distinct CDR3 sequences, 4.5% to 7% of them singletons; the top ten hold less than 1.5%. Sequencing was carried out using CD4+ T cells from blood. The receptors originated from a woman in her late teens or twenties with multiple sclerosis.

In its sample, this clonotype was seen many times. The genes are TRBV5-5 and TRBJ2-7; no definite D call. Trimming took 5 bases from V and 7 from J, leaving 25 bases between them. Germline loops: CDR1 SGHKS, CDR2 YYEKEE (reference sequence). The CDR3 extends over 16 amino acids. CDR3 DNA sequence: TGTGCCAGCAGACCTTACTCCCAGACGCGTTCTGTTGAGCAGTACGTC. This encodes CASRPYSQTRSVEQYV.

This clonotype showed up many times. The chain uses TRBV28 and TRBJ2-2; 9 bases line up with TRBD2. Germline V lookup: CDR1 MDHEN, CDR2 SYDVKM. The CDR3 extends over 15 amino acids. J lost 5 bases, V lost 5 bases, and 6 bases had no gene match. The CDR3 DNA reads TGTGCCAGCAGTCGCGGGGGGGGTCGAACCGGGGAGCTGTTTTTT. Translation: CASSRGGGRTGELFF.

CDR3: CASSVFDRDPQETQYF. CDR3 nucleotides: TGTGCCAGCAGCGTTTTCGACCGGGACCCCCAAGAGACCCAGTACTTC. The chain uses TRBV9 and TRBJ2-5, with D perhaps given as TRBD1 or TRBD2 (5 bases each). Germline values: CDR1 SGDLS, CDR2 YYNGEE. V was cut by 2 bases and J by 1 base, with 15 bases left in between. This CDR3 contains 16 residues.

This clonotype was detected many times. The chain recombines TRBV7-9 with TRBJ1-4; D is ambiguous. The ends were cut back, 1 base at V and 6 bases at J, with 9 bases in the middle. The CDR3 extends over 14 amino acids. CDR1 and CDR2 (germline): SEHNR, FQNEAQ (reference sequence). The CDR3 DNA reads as TGTGCCAGCAGCTTAGAATTAGCGGATGAAAAACTGTTTTTT. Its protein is CASSLELADEKLFF.

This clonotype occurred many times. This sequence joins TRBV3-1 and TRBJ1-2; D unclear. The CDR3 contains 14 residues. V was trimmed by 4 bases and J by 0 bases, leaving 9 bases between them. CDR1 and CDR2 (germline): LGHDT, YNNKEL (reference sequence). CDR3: CASSPSAANYGYTF. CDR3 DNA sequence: TGTGCCAGCAGCCCTAGTGCAGCTAACTATGGCTACACCTTC.

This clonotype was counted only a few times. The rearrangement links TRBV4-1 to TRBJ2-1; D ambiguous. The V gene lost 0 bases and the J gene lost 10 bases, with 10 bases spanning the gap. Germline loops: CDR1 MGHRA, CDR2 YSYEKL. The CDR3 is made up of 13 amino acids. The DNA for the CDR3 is TGCGCCAGCAGCCAAGATGAGATTAGGGAGCAGTTCTTC. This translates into CASSQDEIREQFF.

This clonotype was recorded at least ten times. The CDR3 bases are TGTGCCACCAGCAGTGATGTGGGGGTATGGGAGACCCAGTACTTC. Amino acids: CATSSDVGVWETQYF. The chain is built from TRBV15 and TRBJ2-5; D might be TRBD1 or TRBD2, each matching 5 bases. Deletions cut 3 bases from V and 5 bases from J, with 16 bases between. The CDR3 is made up of 15 amino acids. CDR1 is LNHNV, CDR2 YYDKDF, per germline (reference sequence).

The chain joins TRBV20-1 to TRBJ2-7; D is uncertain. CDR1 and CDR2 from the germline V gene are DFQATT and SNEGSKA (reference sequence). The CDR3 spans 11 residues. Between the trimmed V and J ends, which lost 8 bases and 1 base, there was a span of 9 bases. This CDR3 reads CSTTESYEQYF. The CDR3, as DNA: TGCAGTACAACGGAATCCTACGAGCAGTACTTC.

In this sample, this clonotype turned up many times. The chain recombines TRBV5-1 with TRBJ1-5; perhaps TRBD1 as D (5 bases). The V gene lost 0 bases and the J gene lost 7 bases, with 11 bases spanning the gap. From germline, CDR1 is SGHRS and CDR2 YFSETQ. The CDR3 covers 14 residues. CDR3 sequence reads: CASSLGGGRQPQHF. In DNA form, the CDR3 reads TGCGCCAGCAGCTTGGGGGGCGGGAGACAGCCCCAGCATTTT.

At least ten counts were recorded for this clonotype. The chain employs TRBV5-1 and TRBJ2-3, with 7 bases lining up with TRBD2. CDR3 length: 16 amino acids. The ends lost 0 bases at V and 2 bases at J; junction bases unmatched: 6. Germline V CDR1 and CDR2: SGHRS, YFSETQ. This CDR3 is CASSLGRSGPTDTQYF. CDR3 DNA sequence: TGCGCCAGCAGCTTGGGCCGTAGCGGGCCCACAGATACGCAGTATTTT.

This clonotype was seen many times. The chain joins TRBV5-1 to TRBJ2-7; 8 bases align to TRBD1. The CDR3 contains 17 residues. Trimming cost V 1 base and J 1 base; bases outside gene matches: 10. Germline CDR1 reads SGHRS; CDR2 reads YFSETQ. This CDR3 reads CASSLRPTGAESYEQYV. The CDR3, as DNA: TGCGCCAGCAGCTTGAGGCCGACAGGGGCCGAATCCTACGAGCAGTACGTC.

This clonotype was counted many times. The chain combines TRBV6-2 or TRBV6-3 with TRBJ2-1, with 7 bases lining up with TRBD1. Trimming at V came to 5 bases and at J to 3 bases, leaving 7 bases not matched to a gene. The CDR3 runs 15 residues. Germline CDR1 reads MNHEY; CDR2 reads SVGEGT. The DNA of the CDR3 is TGTGCCAGCAGTACTGGACAGGTGATCTACAATGAGCAGTTCTTC. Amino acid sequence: CASSTGQVIYNEQFF.

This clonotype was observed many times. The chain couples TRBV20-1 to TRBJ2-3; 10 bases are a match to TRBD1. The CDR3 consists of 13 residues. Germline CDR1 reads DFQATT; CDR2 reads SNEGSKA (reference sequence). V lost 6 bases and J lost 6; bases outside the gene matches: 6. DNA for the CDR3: TGCAGTGCGCTGGACAGGGGGAAGGATACGCAGTATTTT. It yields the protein CSALDRGKDTQYF.

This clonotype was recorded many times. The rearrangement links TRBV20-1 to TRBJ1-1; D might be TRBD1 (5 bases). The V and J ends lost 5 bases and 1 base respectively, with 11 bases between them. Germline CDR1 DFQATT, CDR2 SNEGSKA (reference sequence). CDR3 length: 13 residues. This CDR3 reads CSAQGWGNTEAFF. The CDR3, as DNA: TGCAGTGCTCAGGGTTGGGGGAACACTGAAGCTTTCTTT.

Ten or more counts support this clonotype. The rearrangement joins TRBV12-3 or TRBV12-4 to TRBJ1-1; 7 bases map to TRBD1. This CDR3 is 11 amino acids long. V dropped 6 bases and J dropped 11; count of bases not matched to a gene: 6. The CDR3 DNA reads TGTGCCAGCAGCACGACAGGGCTGGCTTTCTTT. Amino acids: CASSTTGLAFF.

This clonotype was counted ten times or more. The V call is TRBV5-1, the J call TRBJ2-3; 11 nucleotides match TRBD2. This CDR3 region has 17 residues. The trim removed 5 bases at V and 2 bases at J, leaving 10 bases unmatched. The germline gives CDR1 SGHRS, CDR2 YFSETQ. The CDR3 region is CASSKGLAGLNTDTQYF. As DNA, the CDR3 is TGCGCCAGCAGTAAAGGACTAGCGGGCTTAAACACAGATACGCAGTATTTT.

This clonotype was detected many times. This chain's CDR3 is CSASNRVSYEQYF. For the CDR3, the DNA is TGCAGTGCAAGCAACAGGGTATCCTACGAGCAGTACTTC. The chain couples TRBV20-1 to TRBJ2-7; tentatively, D is TRBD1 (6 bases). V lost 6 bases, J lost 1 base, and 13 bases lay in between. The CDR3 covers 13 residues. Germline CDR1 is DFQATT and CDR2 is SNEGSKA (reference sequence).

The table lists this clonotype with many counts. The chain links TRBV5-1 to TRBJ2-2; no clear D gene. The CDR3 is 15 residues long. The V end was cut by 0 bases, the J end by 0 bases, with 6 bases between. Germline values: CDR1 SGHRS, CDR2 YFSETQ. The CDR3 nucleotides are TGCGCCAGCAGCTTGGTGCGGACGAACACCGGGGAGCTGTTTTTT. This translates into CASSLVRTNTGELFF.

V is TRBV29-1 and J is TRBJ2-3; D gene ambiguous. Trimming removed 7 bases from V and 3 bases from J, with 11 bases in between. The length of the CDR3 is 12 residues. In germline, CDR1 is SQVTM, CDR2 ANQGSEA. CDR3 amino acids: CSARPRTDTQYF. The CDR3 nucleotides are TGCAGCGCCCGCCCGAGGACAGATACGCAGTATTTT.

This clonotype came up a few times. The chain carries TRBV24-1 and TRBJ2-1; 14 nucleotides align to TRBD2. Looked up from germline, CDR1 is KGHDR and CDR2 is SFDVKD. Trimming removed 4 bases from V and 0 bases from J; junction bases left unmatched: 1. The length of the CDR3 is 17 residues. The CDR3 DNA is TGTGCCACCAGTGAAGGGACTAGCGGGAGCTCCTACAATGAGCAGTTCTTC. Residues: CATSEGTSGSSYNEQFF.

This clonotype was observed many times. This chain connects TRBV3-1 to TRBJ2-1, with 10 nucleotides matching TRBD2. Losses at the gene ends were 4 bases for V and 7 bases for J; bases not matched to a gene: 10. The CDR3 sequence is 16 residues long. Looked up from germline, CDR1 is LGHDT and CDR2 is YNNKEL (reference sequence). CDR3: CASSLRSAGGRNEQFF. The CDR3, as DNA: TGTGCCAGCAGCCTCCGATCAGCGGGGGGGCGGAATGAGCAGTTCTTC.

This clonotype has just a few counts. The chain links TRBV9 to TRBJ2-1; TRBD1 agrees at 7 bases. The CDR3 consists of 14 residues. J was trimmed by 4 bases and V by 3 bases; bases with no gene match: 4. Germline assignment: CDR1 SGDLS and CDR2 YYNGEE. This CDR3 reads CASSGDSSYNEQFF. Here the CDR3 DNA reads TGTGCCAGCAGCGGGGACAGCTCGTACAATGAGCAGTTCTTC. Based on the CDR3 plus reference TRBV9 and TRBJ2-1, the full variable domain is DSGVTQTPKHLITATGQRVTLRCSPRSGDLSVYWYQQSLDQGLQFLIQYYNGEERAKGNILERFSAQQFPDLHSELNLSSLELGDSALYFCASSGDSSYNEQFFGPGTRLTVL.

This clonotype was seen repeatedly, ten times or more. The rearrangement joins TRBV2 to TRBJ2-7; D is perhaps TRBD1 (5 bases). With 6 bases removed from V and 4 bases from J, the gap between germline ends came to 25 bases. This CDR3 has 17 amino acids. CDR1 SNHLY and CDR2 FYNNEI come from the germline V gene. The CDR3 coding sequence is TGTGCCAGCAGCAGTCTCAGCAGGGAAAAAATCGGGTACGAGCAGTACTTC. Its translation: CASSSLSREKIGYEQYF.

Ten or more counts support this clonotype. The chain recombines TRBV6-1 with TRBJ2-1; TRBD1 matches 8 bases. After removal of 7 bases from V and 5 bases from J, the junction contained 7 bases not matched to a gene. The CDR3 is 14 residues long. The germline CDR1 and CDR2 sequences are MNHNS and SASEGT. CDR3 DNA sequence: TGTGCCAGCACTCGACAGGGGTTGGACAATGAGCAGTTCTTC. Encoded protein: CASTRQGLDNEQFF.

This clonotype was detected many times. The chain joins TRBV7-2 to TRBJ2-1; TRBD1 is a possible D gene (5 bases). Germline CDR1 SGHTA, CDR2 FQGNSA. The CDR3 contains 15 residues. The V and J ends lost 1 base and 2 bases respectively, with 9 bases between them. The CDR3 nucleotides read TGTGCCAGCAGCTTAGGGACAACAACCTACAATGAGCAGTTCTTC. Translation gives CASSLGTTTYNEQFF.

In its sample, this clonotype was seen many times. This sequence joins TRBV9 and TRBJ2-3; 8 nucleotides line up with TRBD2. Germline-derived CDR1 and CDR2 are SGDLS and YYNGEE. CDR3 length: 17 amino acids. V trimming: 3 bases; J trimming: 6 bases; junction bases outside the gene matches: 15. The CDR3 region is CASSAAPPGGGQDTQYF. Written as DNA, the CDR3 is TGTGCCAGCAGCGCCGCCCCGCCCGGGGGGGGCCAGGATACGCAGTATTTT.

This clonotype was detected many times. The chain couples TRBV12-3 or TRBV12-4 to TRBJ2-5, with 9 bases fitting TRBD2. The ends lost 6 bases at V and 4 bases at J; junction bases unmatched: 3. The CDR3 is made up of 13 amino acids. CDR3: CASSRTSVETQYF. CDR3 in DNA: TGTGCCAGCAGCCGGACTAGCGTAGAGACCCAGTACTTC.

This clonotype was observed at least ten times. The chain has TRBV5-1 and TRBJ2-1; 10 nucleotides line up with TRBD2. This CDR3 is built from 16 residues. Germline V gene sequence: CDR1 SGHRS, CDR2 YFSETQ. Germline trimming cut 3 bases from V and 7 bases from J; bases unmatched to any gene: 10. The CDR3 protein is CASSWVAGGEGNEQFF. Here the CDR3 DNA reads TGCGCCAGCAGCTGGGTAGCGGGAGGAGAGGGTAATGAGCAGTTCTTC.

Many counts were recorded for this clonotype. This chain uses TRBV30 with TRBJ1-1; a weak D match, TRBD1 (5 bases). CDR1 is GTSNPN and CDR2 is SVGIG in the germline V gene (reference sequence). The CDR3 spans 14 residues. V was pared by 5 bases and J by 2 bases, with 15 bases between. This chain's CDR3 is CAWRPRDLNTEAFF. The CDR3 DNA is TGTGCCTGGCGGCCGAGGGACCTAAACACTGAAGCTTTCTTT.

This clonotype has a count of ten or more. CDR3 region: CSAPGPADEKLFF. The CDR3, as DNA: TGCAGTGCCCCGGGACCTGCAGATGAAAAACTGTTTTTT. V usage is TRBV20-1 and J usage is TRBJ1-4, with D tentatively TRBD1 (5 bases). CDR1 DFQATT and CDR2 SNEGSKA come from the germline V gene (reference sequence). The ends were cut back, 6 bases at V and 6 bases at J, with 14 bases in the middle. There are 13 residues in the CDR3.